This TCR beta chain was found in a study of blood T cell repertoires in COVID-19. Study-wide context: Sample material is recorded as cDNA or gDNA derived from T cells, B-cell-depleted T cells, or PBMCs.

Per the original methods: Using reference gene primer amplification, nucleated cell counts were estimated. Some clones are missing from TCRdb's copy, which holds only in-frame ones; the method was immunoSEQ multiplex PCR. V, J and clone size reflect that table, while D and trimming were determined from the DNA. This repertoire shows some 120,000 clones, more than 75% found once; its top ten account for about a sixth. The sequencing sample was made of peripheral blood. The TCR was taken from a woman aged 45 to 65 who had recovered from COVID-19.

This CDR3 is CASSPHLQGARETQYF. The CDR3, as DNA: TGTGCCAGCAGCCCGCACCTACAGGGGGCTCGTGAGACCCAGTACTTC. V is TRBV9 and J is TRBJ2-5; TRBD1 matches at 9 bases. The CDR3 extends over 16 amino acids. Germline V gives CDR1 SGDLS, CDR2 YYNGEE. Trimming removed 4 bases from V and 5 bases from J; junction bases left unmatched: 12. Combining the CDR3 with reference TRBV9 and TRBJ2-5 gives the whole variable domain DSGVTQTPKHLITATGQRVTLRCSPRSGDLSVYWYQQSLDQGLQFLIQYYNGEERAKGNILERFSAQQFPDLHSELNLSSLELGDSALYFCASSPHLQGARETQYFGPGTRLLVL.